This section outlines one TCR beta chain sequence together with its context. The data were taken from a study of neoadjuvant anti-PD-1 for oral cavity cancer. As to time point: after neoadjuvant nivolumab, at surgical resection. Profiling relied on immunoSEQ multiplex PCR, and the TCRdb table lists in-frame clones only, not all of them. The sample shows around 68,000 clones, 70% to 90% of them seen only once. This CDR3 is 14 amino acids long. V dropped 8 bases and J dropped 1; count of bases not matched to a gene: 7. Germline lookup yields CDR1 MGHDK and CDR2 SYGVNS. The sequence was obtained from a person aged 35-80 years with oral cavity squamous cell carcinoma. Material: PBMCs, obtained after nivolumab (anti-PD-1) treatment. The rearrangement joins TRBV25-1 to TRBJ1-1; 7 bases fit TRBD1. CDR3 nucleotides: TGTGCCAGCTCCCCGACAGGGCCGAACACTGAAGCTTTCTTT. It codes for CASSPTGPNTEAFF.